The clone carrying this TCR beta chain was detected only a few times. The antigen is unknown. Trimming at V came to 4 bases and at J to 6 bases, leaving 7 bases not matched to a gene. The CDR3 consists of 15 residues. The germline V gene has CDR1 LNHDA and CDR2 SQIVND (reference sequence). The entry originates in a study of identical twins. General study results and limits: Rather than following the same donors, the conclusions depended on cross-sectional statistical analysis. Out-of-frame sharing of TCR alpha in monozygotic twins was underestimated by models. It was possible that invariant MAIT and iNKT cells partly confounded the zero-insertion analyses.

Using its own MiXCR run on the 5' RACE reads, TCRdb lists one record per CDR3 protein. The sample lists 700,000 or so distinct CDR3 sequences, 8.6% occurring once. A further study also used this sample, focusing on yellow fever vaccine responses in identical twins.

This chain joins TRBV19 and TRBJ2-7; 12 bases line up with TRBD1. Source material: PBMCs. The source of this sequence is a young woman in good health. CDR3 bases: TGTGCCAGTAGTAACCCGGGACAGGGGGCGAGCGAGCAGTACTTC. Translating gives CASSNPGQGASEQYF.